These T cell receptor beta chains were read from a single sample in a study of T cells in Graves' hyperthyroidism and ophthalmopathy. MiXCR, run by TCRdb on the multiplex PCR reads, gives a single entry per CDR3 protein. This table holds 90,000 to 120,000 distinct CDR3 sequences, approximately 15% found once. Sequenced input: blood. These receptors were taken from a woman aged 50 to 60 with Graves' hyperthyroidism. Both conserved end residues are part of each CDR3. Each record gives: D gene, clone size, J gene, V gene, CDR3 protein, CDR3 DNA. D genes are given only for firm matches. The size entry is marked missing in some rows and otherwise reads once, few, many or a size class.

TRBD1 . TRBJ2-7 TRBV10-3 CATSAGQGGVVGEQYF TGTGCCACCTCCGCGGGACAGGGTGGTGTGGTAGGAGAGCAGTACTTC
TRBD1 few TRBJ1-2 TRBV12-3/TRBV12-4 CASSLDYGTGPLGYTF TGTGCCAGCAGTTTAGATTATGGGACAGGGCCCTTGGGCTACACCTTC
. many TRBJ2-3 TRBV5-5 CASSLLRDTDTQYF TGTGCCAGCAGCTTGCTCAGAGACACAGATACGCAGTATTTT
TRBD2 many TRBJ2-7 TRBV7-9 CASSLEGGLAVQYF TGTGCCAGCAGCTTAGAAGGAGGACTAGCGGTGCAGTACTTC
. many TRBJ2-2 TRBV15 CATSSGQRGTGELFF TGTGCCACCAGCAGCGGACAGAGGGGGACCGGGGAGCTGTTTTTT
TRBD1 many TRBJ1-6 TRBV7-8 CASSLGGGDSPLHF TGTGCCAGCAGCTTAGGAGGGGGCGATTCACCCCTCCACTTT
. many TRBJ1-1 TRBV2 CASTGERGTEAFF TGTGCCAGCACAGGGGAACGGGGCACTGAAGCTTTCTTT
TRBD1 . TRBJ1-5 TRBV28 CAIAPPGQGSNQPQHF TGTGCCATTGCTCCTCCGGGACAGGGCTCTAATCAGCCCCAGCATTTT
. . TRBJ1-5 TRBV19 CASTDRSYSNQPQHF TGTGCCAGTACCGACAGGAGTTATAGCAATCAGCCCCAGCATTTT
TRBD2 many TRBJ2-1 TRBV7-3 CASSLGTSGTEQFF TGTGCCAGCAGCTTAGGGACTAGCGGGACCGAGCAGTTCTTC
. . TRBJ2-7 TRBV11-2 CASSLDPRGYEQYF TGTGCCAGCAGCTTAGATCCAAGGGGTTACGAGCAGTACTTC
. many TRBJ1-4 TRBV30 CAWSVQATEKLFF TGTGCCTGGAGTGTCCAGGCAACTGAAAAACTGTTTTTT
TRBD2 many TRBJ2-1 TRBV5-8 CASSLAGRGSNNEQFF TGTGCCAGCAGCTTAGCCGGGCGGGGGAGCAACAATGAGCAGTTCTTC
TRBD2 many TRBJ2-7 TRBV20-1 CSAQLAGRASYEQYF TGCAGTGCCCAATTAGCGGGGCGGGCCTCCTACGAGCAGTACTTC
. many TRBJ2-5 TRBV7-8 CASTPDFRVSTETQYF TGTGCCAGCACCCCGGACTTTAGAGTTAGCACAGAGACCCAGTACTTC
. many TRBJ2-4 TRBV20-1 CSAGRTKNIQYF TGCAGTGCTGGAAGAACCAAAAACATTCAGTACTTC
TRBD2 many TRBJ2-1 TRBV5-1 CASSREAGTSYNEQFF TGCGCCAGCAGCAGAGAAGCGGGAACATCCTACAATGAGCAGTTCTTC
. many TRBJ2-3 TRBV5-1 CASKGTSDTQYF TGCGCCAGCAAAGGGACTTCAGATACGCAGTATTTT
. many TRBJ1-6 TRBV2 CASSESGAYNSPLHF TGTGCCAGCAGTGAATCAGGGGCCTATAATTCACCCCTCCACTTT
. . TRBJ2-7 TRBV27 CASSLASLTYEQYF TGTGCCAGCAGTTTAGCCAGCCTTACCTACGAGCAGTACTTC
. many TRBJ2-7 TRBV20-1 CAVGVSYRQQYF TGCGCCGTCGGCGTCAGCTACAGACAGCAGTACTTC
. few TRBJ2-2 TRBV7-3 CASGLVANTGELFF TGTGCCAGCGGGCTAGTGGCGAACACCGGGGAGCTGTTTTTT
TRBD2 many TRBJ2-1 TRBV2 CASRLAGSEQFF TGTGCCAGCAGACTAGCGGGGAGCGAGCAGTTCTTC
. many TRBJ1-1 TRBV7-3 CASSPQGGATEAFF TGTGCCAGCAGCCCACAGGGTGGGGCCACTGAAGCTTTCTTT
TRBD2 many TRBJ2-5 TRBV27 CASSLLKTSESPAETQYF TGTGCCAGCAGTTTATTAAAGACTAGCGAGAGTCCCGCAGAGACCCAGTACTTC
. many TRBJ2-3 TRBV19 CASSDQSTDTQYF TGTGCCAGTTCTGACCAATCAACAGATACGCAGTATTTT
. many TRBJ1-2 TRBV12-3/TRBV12-4 CASSSHRAGGGYTF TGTGCCAGCAGTTCTCACAGGGCTGGTGGTGGCTACACCTTC
. many TRBJ2-6 TRBV28 CASSLPGRGSGANVLTF TGTGCCAGCAGCCTCCCCGGGAGAGGGTCTGGGGCCAACGTCCTGACTTTC
TRBD1 many TRBJ1-2 TRBV6-5 CASSYWTGGHTRLLAF TGTGCCAGCAGTTACTGGACAGGGGGCCATACCCGGCTGTTGGCCTTC
. many TRBJ1-1 TRBV3-1 CASTPDWDTEAFF TGTGCCAGCACTCCAGATTGGGACACTGAAGCTTTCTTT
TRBD2 many TRBJ2-3 TRBV20-1 CSASLAGNTDTQYF TGCAGTGCATCATTAGCGGGAAACACAGATACGCAGTATTTT
. many TRBJ2-1 TRBV30 CAWSHNYDNEQFF TGTGCCTGGAGTCATAATTACGACAATGAGCAGTTCTTC
. many TRBJ2-3 TRBV5-6 CASSLAGGGELGDTQYF TGTGCCAGCAGCTTGGCCGGAGGGGGAGAACTGGGGGATACGCAGTATTTT
. . TRBJ1-1 TRBV7-2 CASSLAPALNTEAFF TGTGCCAGCAGCTTAGCACCGGCCTTGAACACTGAAGCTTTCTTT
. . TRBJ1-3 TRBV30 CAWNPGGPWGNTIYF TGTGCCTGGAACCCCGGGGGTCCATGGGGAAACACCATATATTTT
TRBD1 many TRBJ1-5 TRBV7-2 CASSQDRGTQPQHF TGTGCCAGCAGCCAGGACAGGGGGACTCAGCCCCAGCATTTT
TRBD2 many TRBJ2-1 TRBV7-3 CASSFFSSGRAPYNEQFF TGTGCCAGCAGCTTCTTTTCTAGCGGGAGGGCCCCGTACAATGAGCAGTTCTTC
. . TRBJ2-3 TRBV28 CASSLQLDTQYF TGTGCCAGCAGTTTACAGCTAGATACGCAGTATTTT
TRBD2 many TRBJ2-1 TRBV14 CASSPALGAGGNDNEQFF TGTGCCAGCAGCCCCGCCCTAGGAGCGGGAGGGAATGACAATGAGCAGTTCTTC
. many TRBJ2-2 TRBV20-1 CSARKERTGELFF TGCAGTGCTAGAAAGGAACGGACCGGGGAGCTGTTTTTT
. many TRBJ1-4 TRBV9 CASSARSPGQANEKLFF TGTGCCAGCAGCGCAAGGTCCCCAGGGCAGGCTAATGAAAAACTGTTTTTT
. many TRBJ1-4 TRBV5-1 CASSYEQGGEKLFF TGCGCCAGCAGCTATGAACAGGGTGGGGAAAAACTGTTTTTT
TRBD1 few TRBJ2-1 TRBV5-1 CASTRDRGDEQFF TGCGCCAGCACCCGGGACAGGGGGGATGAGCAGTTCTTC
TRBD2 once TRBJ2-5 TRBV13 CASSLAPGTSGETQYF TGCGCCAGCAGCCTCGCCCCCGGGACTAGCGGGGAGACCCAGTACTTC
TRBD2 . TRBJ2-5 TRBV11-2 CASSLLAGVGETQYF TGTGCCAGCAGCTTACTAGCGGGAGTGGGGGAGACCCAGTACTTC
. many TRBJ1-2 TRBV12-3/TRBV12-4 CASTTGYGGYTF TGTGCCAGCACCACAGGGTACGGTGGCTACACCTTC
. . TRBJ2-1 TRBV6-2/TRBV6-3 CAGKFWPLNEEFF TGTGCCGGCAAGTTCTGGCCTTTGAACGAGGAGTTCTTC
. many TRBJ2-3 TRBV7-3 CASSTRGAFDTQYF TGTGCCAGCAGCACAAGGGGGGCTTTCGATACGCAGTATTTT
TRBD2 . TRBJ2-1 TRBV7-9 CASSGGTGLAGNNEQFF TGTGCCAGCAGCGGCGGGACAGGACTAGCGGGAAACAATGAGCAGTTCTTC
. many TRBJ1-2 TRBV6-1 CASSYGNYGYTF TGTGCCAGCAGTTACGGGAATTATGGCTACACCTTC
TRBD1 many TRBJ2-6 TRBV18 CASSPRQGYFGANVLTF TGTGCCAGCTCACCTCGACAGGGATACTTTGGGGCCAACGTCCTGACTTTC
. many TRBJ2-1 TRBV29-1 CSALGGQSNEQFF TGCAGCGCCCTGGGCGGACAGTCCAATGAGCAGTTCTTC
. few TRBJ2-7 TRBV11-2 CASSLMKVYEQYF TGTGCCAGCAGCTTAATGAAGGTCTACGAGCAGTACTTC
TRBD2 many TRBJ2-2 TRBV9 CASSVEASGRSGELFF TGTGCCAGCAGCGTAGAGGCTAGCGGGAGGTCCGGGGAGCTGTTTTTT
. many TRBJ2-1 TRBV9 CASTPPGRQGEQFF TGTGCCAGCACCCCTCCGGGACGGCAAGGGGAGCAGTTCTTC